This T cell receptor beta chain was observed in a study of T cell responses to AZD1222 COVID-19 vaccine. In regard to this clone: No antigen is known for it.

Study observations and caveats: Repertoires were collected only later (after the peak T cell response had occurred). Donor demographics were predominantly white British with a female majority; clonal diversity may be underestimated. Spike-specific TCRs gained breadth and depth after people received two AZD1222 doses. Among vaccine-associated CD4 TCRs, coverage spanned spike, with dominance at 160-218 and 743-854.

With 2 bases removed from V and 8 bases from J, the gap between germline ends came to 21 bases. This CDR3 is built from 15 residues. Germline-derived CDR1 and CDR2 are GTSNPN and SVGIG (reference sequence). The method was immunoSEQ multiplex PCR; TCRdb's version includes in-frame clones alone and lacks a portion of them. The table lists some 120,000 clones, 70% to 90% of them singletons. The V and J genes are TRBV30 and TRBJ1-2; the D gene is possibly TRBD1 (6 bases). This receptor was obtained from an adult in good health. The sequenced sample was peripheral blood, obtained on day 0 of AZD1222 vaccination. The chain's CDR3 is CAWSTRDTSPGGYTF. The CDR3 region has the DNA TGTGCCTGGAGTACCCGGGACACCTCCCCAGGCGGCTACACCTTC.